Given below is one T cell receptor beta chain in context. Its antigen specificity is not known. There are no base qualities to consult, and no much larger clone falls within one base. The data were taken from a study of neoadjuvant nivolumab and ipilimumab in lung cancer (dated by TCRdb to between 2020 and 2021). In terms of the full investigation: Intravenous nivolumab was dosed at 3 mg/kg on days 1, 15 and 29, and in the combination arm ipilimumab 1 mg/kg was added on day 1 only. The major pathologic response (MPR) rate in the intention-to-treat population in each study arm was designated as the primary trial endpoint. Of the roughly 45 patients with operable NSCLC treated in the trial, approximately 23 were randomized to nivolumab monotherapy and roughly 21 to nivolumab plus ipilimumab. The study compared TCR repertoires in pretherapy (baseline) peripheral blood with TCR repertoires in tumors resected at surgery following neoadjuvant immune checkpoint blockade. Matched pretherapy and resected tumor pairs were analyzed from seven patients, of whom four had been treated with nivolumab and three with nivolumab plus ipilimumab. Findings and caveats that apply to the study as a whole: A positive correlation was observed between pretherapy blood TCR richness and richness in tumors resected after neoadjuvant therapy (Spearman R ~ 0.8). TCR sequencing was performed in a small number of samples. TCR richness and clonality were greater in resected tumors than in tumor-adjacent uninvolved lung, and increases were seen in more dual-therapy-treated tumors. No significant correlation was found between TCR clonality and pathologic tumor regression, and only a single major-pathologic-response sample was available for the analysis of TCR clonality versus pathologic tumor regression. From pretherapy to surgery, tumor T-cell richness and clonality increased in three of three dual-therapy tumors but in only two of four nivolumab-treated tumors.

Preparation of the library involved the immunoSEQ multiplex PCR assay. As for how the authors treated the data: Repertoires were summarized by richness and clonality, and significantly expanded and contracted clones were identified between pre- and post-therapy samples. The table was pulled from immuneACCESS by TCRdb, which kept in-frame rearrangements only. Such tables lose some clones; where checked, under half of the loss comes from unresolved V genes, and the rest has no known cause. From that table come the V and J calls and clone size; the DNA was used to work out D and trimming. The sample records about 23,000 clones, approximately 82% of which are singletons. In total, the top ten clones hold 23% of the sample. From its cysteine to its phenylalanine, the CDR3 spans 12 amino acids. The CDR3 DNA has 36 bases and is translated from base 1. According to the germline V gene, CDR1 reads MNHNS and CDR2 reads SASEGT. V is reduced by 6 bases and J by 5 bases, leaving a spacing of 9 bases between them.

The sample's time point, from its label and the paper: pretherapy, before neoadjuvant immune checkpoint inhibitors. The samples were taken from NEOSTAR, a phase 2 randomized trial in operable NSCLC that tested neoadjuvant nivolumab or nivolumab plus ipilimumab, followed by surgery. This sample comprised peripheral blood, obtained before neoadjuvant nivolumab, alone or with ipilimumab. The TCR sequence derives from an adult with non-small cell lung cancer. The chain is encoded by TRBV6-1 joined to TRBJ2-3, with the D gene not clear enough to name. This receptor has the CDR3 CASRDRGDTQYF. The DNA reads as follows: TGTGCCAGCAGGGACCGAGGAGATACGCAGTATTTT.